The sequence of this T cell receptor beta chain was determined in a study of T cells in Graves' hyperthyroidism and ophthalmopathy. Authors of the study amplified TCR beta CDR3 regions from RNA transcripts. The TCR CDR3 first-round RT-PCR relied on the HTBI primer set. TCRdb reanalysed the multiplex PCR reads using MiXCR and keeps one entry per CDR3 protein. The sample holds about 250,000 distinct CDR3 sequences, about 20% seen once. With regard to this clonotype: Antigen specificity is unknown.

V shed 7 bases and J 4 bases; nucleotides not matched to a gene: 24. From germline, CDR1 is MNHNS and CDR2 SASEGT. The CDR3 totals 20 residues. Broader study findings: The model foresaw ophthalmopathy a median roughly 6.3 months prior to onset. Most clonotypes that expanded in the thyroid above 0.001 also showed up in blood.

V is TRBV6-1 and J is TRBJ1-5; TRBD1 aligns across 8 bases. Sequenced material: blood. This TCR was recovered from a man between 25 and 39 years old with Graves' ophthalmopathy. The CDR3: CASTGSRGFGGTGANQPQHF. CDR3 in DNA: TGTGCCAGCACAGGGTCGCGGGGGTTCGGCGGGACAGGCGCAAATCAGCCCCAGCATTTT.